Listed below are T cell receptor beta chains from one sample, sequenced in a study of cytomegalovirus exposure and HLA in healthy donors. Method: immunoSEQ multiplex PCR; TCRdb's copy keeps in-frame clones and lacks some. The data contain roughly 100,000 clones, about 80% of them singletons. The specimen sequenced was PBMCs. The receptor set was obtained from a man aged 25 to 40 in good health and CMV-seronegative. Each CDR3 is given with its conserved first and last residue. Fields, in order: J gene, V gene, D gene, clone size, CDR3 protein, CDR3 DNA. A D gene is named only where the DNA matches it firmly. Size values are once, few and many counts, or a class for expanded clones, and some rows have none.

J: TRBJ1-4
V: TRBV6-5
D: .
size: .
CDR3: CASSYRGGEWEKLFF
DNA: TGTGCCAGCAGTTACCGGGGGGGGGAATGGGAAAAACTGTTTTTT

J: TRBJ1-4
V: TRBV28
D: .
size: .
CDR3: CASIDGTGGRKLFF
DNA: TGTGCCAGCATCGACGGGACCGGAGGGCGAAAACTGTTTTTT

J: TRBJ2-1
V: TRBV19
D: .
size: .
CDR3: CASSITATSSYNEQFF
DNA: TGTGCCAGTAGTATAACCGCGACTAGCTCCTACAATGAGCAGTTCTTC

J: TRBJ1-5
V: TRBV6-1
D: TRBD1
size: .
CDR3: CASRLTGAFNQPQHF
DNA: TGTGCCAGCAGACTTACAGGGGCGTTCAATCAGCCCCAGCATTTT

J: TRBJ2-2
V: TRBV5-6
D: TRBD2
size: .
CDR3: CASSFREGRYTGELFF
DNA: TGTGCCAGCAGCTTTCGGGAGGGGAGGTACACCGGGGAGCTGTTTTTT

J: TRBJ1-2
V: TRBV29-1
D: TRBD1
size: .
CDR3: CSVQGGLQGSYTF
DNA: TGCAGCGTTCAGGGGGGCTTACAGGGAAGCTACACCTTC

J: TRBJ2-1
V: TRBV19
D: .
size: few
CDR3: CASLRDNEQFF
DNA: TGTGCCAGCCTCAGGGACAATGAGCAGTTCTTC

J: TRBJ2-4
V: TRBV28
D: .
size: few
CDR3: CASSHGTGIAKNIQYF
DNA: TGTGCCAGCAGCCATGGAACAGGGATAGCCAAAAACATTCAGTACTTC

J: TRBJ2-3
V: TRBV30
D: .
size: .
CDR3: CAWERGISTDTQYF
DNA: TGTGCCTGGGAAAGGGGGATTAGCACAGATACGCAGTATTTT

J: TRBJ2-1
V: TRBV6-1
D: TRBD2
size: .
CDR3: CASSVASGRISNEQFF
DNA: TGTGCCAGCAGTGTGGCTAGCGGGAGAATCTCGAATGAGCAGTTCTTC

J: TRBJ1-6
V: TRBV18
D: TRBD1
size: once
CDR3: CASSPTRQGVRSPLHF
DNA: TGTGCCAGCTCACCTACACGACAGGGGGTCCGCTCACCCCTCCACTTT

J: TRBJ2-5
V: TRBV7-8
D: TRBD1
size: .
CDR3: CASSLRWTGVFGTQYF
DNA: TGTGCCAGCAGCTTAAGGTGGACAGGGGTATTTGGGACCCAGTACTTC

J: TRBJ1-1
V: TRBV6-5
D: TRBD1
size: .
CDR3: CASSSVGQGYTEAFF
DNA: TGTGCCAGCAGTTCCGTGGGACAGGGGTACACTGAAGCTTTCTTT

J: TRBJ1-6
V: TRBV27
D: TRBD1
size: .
CDR3: CASSLDGRGMIYSPLHF
DNA: TGTGCCAGCAGTTTGGACGGCAGGGGGATGATTTATTCACCCCTCCACTTT

J: TRBJ1-5
V: TRBV7-2
D: .
size: once
CDR3: CASSFEVQENQPQHF
DNA: TGTGCCAGCAGCTTCGAGGTTCAAGAAAATCAGCCCCAGCATTTT

J: TRBJ1-1
V: TRBV27
D: .
size: .
CDR3: CASTKTGQNTEAFF
DNA: TGTGCCAGCACCAAAACCGGACAGAACACTGAAGCTTTCTTT

J: TRBJ2-3
V: TRBV7-2
D: TRBD2
size: .
CDR3: CASSLAILSGGRSTDTQYF
DNA: TGTGCCAGCAGCTTAGCAATTCTTAGCGGGGGGCGTAGCACAGATACGCAGTATTTT

J: TRBJ2-6
V: TRBV7-2
D: .
size: .
CDR3: CASSLNGGSGANVLTF
DNA: TGTGCCAGCAGCTTAAACGGAGGTAGTGGGGCCAACGTCCTGACTTTC

J: TRBJ2-7
V: TRBV5-1
D: .
size: .
CDR3: CASSLATYSGQYF
DNA: TGCGCCAGCAGCTTGGCCACATATTCGGGGCAGTACTTC

J: TRBJ1-5
V: TRBV19
D: .
size: .
CDR3: CASSYDTVGNQPQHF
DNA: TGTGCCAGTAGCTACGACACAGTAGGCAATCAGCCCCAGCATTTT

J: TRBJ2-3
V: TRBV12-5
D: .
size: few
CDR3: CASGYTDTQYF
DNA: TGTGCTAGTGGGTACACAGATACGCAGTATTTT

J: TRBJ1-2
V: TRBV5-1
D: TRBD1
size: .
CDR3: CASSLPSGTVGGYTF
DNA: TGCGCCAGCAGCTTACCCTCCGGGACAGTCGGTGGCTACACCTTC

J: TRBJ1-4
V: TRBV9
D: .
size: .
CDR3: CASSAAGQLEKLFF
DNA: TGTGCCAGCAGCGCAGCCGGACAGCTCGAAAAACTGTTTTTT

J: TRBJ2-3
V: TRBV11-2
D: .
size: .
CDR3: CASSLAFTDTQYF
DNA: TGTGCCAGCAGCTTAGCTTTCACAGATACGCAGTATTTT

J: TRBJ2-3
V: TRBV30
D: TRBD2
size: .
CDR3: CAWTSGKWVDTQYF
DNA: TGTGCCTGGACTAGCGGAAAATGGGTGGATACGCAGTATTTT

J: TRBJ1-5
V: TRBV6-6
D: TRBD1
size: .
CDR3: CASSYDQGVLNQPQHF
DNA: TGTGCCAGCAGTTACGACCAGGGGGTTCTCAATCAGCCCCAGCATTTT

J: TRBJ2-3
V: TRBV5-1
D: .
size: .
CDR3: CASSLGRQSTDTQYF
DNA: TGCGCCAGCAGCTTGGGGAGACAGAGCACAGATACGCAGTATTTT

J: TRBJ1-3
V: TRBV5-6
D: .
size: .
CDR3: CASSLGAAGNTIYF
DNA: TGTGCCAGCAGCTTGGGGGCTGCTGGAAACACCATATATTTT

J: TRBJ2-3
V: TRBV5-4
D: TRBD1
size: .
CDR3: CASSDRQGADTQYF
DNA: TGTGCCAGCAGCGACCGACAGGGGGCAGATACGCAGTATTTT

J: TRBJ2-7
V: TRBV4-1
D: .
size: .
CDR3: CASSQDWNGITVYEQYF
DNA: TGCGCCAGCAGCCAAGATTGGAACGGGATAACAGTTTACGAGCAGTACTTC

J: TRBJ2-2
V: TRBV28
D: TRBD2
size: .
CDR3: CASSPGVWGGNTGELFF
DNA: TGTGCCAGCAGCCCTGGGGTTTGGGGGGGGAACACCGGGGAGCTGTTTTTT